The 27 T cell receptor beta chains in this list originate from one sample, sequenced in a study of CD8+CD57+ T cells in acquired aplastic anemia. Profiling that covered TCR beta VDJ and CDR3 relied on genomic DNA as its template. TCRdb ran MiXCR on the reads and lists one entry per CDR3 protein. The sample includes about 110,000 distinct CDR3 sequences, around 50% of them seen just once. Material for sequencing was sorted CD4+, CD8+, or CD8+CD57+ T cells (not recorded which) from PBMCs. These receptors were obtained from a human donor in good health, serving as a control.

The J gene is TRBJ2-7, the V gene TRBV9, with TRBD1 matching 7 bases. The CDR3 is 14 amino acids. Germline V gene lookup returns CDR1 SGDLS and CDR2 YYNGEE. V gave up 4 bases and J gave up 2 bases; unmatched junction bases: 6. The CDR3: CASSPRTGAYEQYF. The DNA of the CDR3 is TGTGCCAGCAGCCCCCGGACAGGAGCCTACGAGCAGTACTTC.

Ten or more counts support this clonotype. This chain links TRBV27 with TRBJ1-1; no clear D. This CDR3 region has 13 residues. V was clipped by 3 bases and J by 0 bases, with 5 bases between them. Germline CDR1 MNHEY, CDR2 SMNVEV (reference sequence). The CDR3 region is CASSLGMNTEAFF. The CDR3 nucleotides read TGTGCCAGCAGTTTGGGGATGAACACTGAAGCTTTCTTT.

In regard to this clonotype: The conserved closing phenylalanine or tryptophan is absent in this CDR3, likely reflecting a read error. This rearrangement joins TRBV2 to TRBJ1-1; D unresolved. Germline lookup yields CDR1 SNHLY and CDR2 FYNNEI. The CDR3 spans 10 residues. The CDR3 loop is CASSNTEAFL. CDR3 DNA: TGTGCCAGCAGCAACACCGAAGCTTTCCTT.

This chain connects TRBV2 to TRBJ2-2; D is possibly TRBD1 (5 bases). In germline, CDR1 is SNHLY, CDR2 FYNNEI. Between the trimmed V and J ends, which lost 6 bases and 5 bases, there was a span of 10 bases. The CDR3 covers 13 residues. This CDR3 reads CASRSTGTGELFF. The DNA for the CDR3 is TGTGCCAGCAGAAGCACAGGAACCGGGGAGCTGTTTTTT. Based on the CDR3 plus reference TRBV2 and TRBJ2-2, the full variable domain is EPEVTQTPSHQVTQMGQEVILRCVPISNHLYFYWYRQILGQKVEFLVSFYNNEISEKSEIFDDQFSVERPDGSNFTLKIRSTKLEDSAMYFCASRSTGTGELFFGEGSRLTVL.

This clonotype was detected many times. The V gene is TRBV10-3, the J gene TRBJ1-1; no reliable D call. Trimming pared 8 bases from V and 0 bases from J, leaving 10 bases between. Germline assignment: CDR1 ENHRY and CDR2 SYGVKD. This CDR3 contains 13 residues. The CDR3 here is CAIWAGMNTEAFF. Here the CDR3 DNA reads TGTGCCATCTGGGCGGGGATGAACACTGAAGCTTTCTTT.

This chain links TRBV25-1 with TRBJ1-2, with 7 bases fitting TRBD1. J lost 4 bases, V lost 3 bases, and 2 bases had no gene match. Germline V lookup: CDR1 MGHDK, CDR2 SYGVNS. This CDR3 has 13 amino acids. This chain's CDR3 is CASSDRDSYGYTF. As DNA, the CDR3 is TGTGCCAGCAGTGACCGGGACAGCTATGGCTACACCTTC.

This clonotype was counted ten times or more. The J gene is TRBJ2-1, the V gene TRBV10-2, with TRBD1 as a possible D gene (5 bases). Germline V gene data show CDR1 as WSHSY and CDR2 as SAAADI. This CDR3 spans 13 amino acids. V lost 2 bases and J 4 bases, leaving 6 bases between the germline ends. The CDR3 here is CASSEDSYNEQFF. CDR3 DNA sequence: TGCGCCAGCAGTGAGGACAGTTACAATGAGCAGTTCTTC.

The genes are TRBV15 and TRBJ2-3; a weak D match, TRBD2 (6 bases). Germline loops: CDR1 LNHNV, CDR2 YYDKDF (reference sequence). V lost 5 bases and J 2 bases, leaving 11 bases between the germline ends. CDR3 length equals 14 residues. CDR3 sequence reads: CATSGDSNTDTQYF. The CDR3 coding sequence is TGTGCCACCAGCGGGGACTCCAACACAGATACGCAGTATTTT. The whole variable domain, remainder taken from reference TRBV15 and TRBJ2-3, is DAMVIQNPRYQVTQFGKPVTLSCSQTLNHNVMYWYQQKSSQAPKLLFHYYDKDFNNEADTPDNFQSRRPNTSFCFLDIRSPGLGDTAMYLCATSGDSNTDTQYFGPGTRLTVL.

The rearrangement uses TRBV24-1 and TRBJ1-6, with TRBD1 as a possible D gene (5 bases). V lost 7 bases and J 9 bases, leaving 15 bases between the germline ends. The length of the CDR3 is 14 residues. The germline V gene has CDR1 KGHDR and CDR2 SFDVKD. CDR3 loop: CATSTGGGTSPLHF. DNA of the CDR3: TGTGCCACCAGCACTGGTGGGGGTACTTCACCCCTCCACTTT.

The V gene is TRBV12-3 or TRBV12-4, the J gene TRBJ1-2; possible D gene TRBD1, 6 bases. This CDR3 is 14 amino acids long. V lost 4 bases to trimming and J lost 7 bases, with 16 bases between them. DNA for the CDR3: TGTGCCAGCAGTTCCTCTCAGGGGATCGGTGGCTACACCTTC. Protein sequence: CASSSSQGIGGYTF.

J is TRBJ2-5 and V is TRBV29-1; 9 nucleotides agree with TRBD2. The CDR3 is 15 residues long. Germline V lookup: CDR1 SQVTM, CDR2 ANQGSEA. The trim removed 2 bases at V and 0 bases at J, leaving 4 bases unmatched. CDR3 in amino acids: CSVELAGEYQETQYF. CDR3 nucleotides: TGCAGCGTTGAATTAGCGGGGGAGTACCAAGAGACCCAGTACTTC. Full variable domain (rest looked up from reference TRBV29-1 and TRBJ2-5): SAVISQKPSRDICQRGTSLTIQCQVDSQVTMMFWYRQQPGQSLTLIATANQGSEATYESGFVIDKFPISRPNLTFSTLTVSNMSPEDSSIYLCSVELAGEYQETQYFGPGTRLLVL.

In its sample, this clonotype was seen many times. The chain recombines TRBV9 with TRBJ1-5; tentatively, D is TRBD1 (6 bases). This CDR3 spans 13 amino acids. V was pared by 4 bases and J by 6 bases, with 11 bases between. Per the germline V gene, CDR1 is SGDLS and CDR2 is YYNGEE. The CDR3 spells CASSPGGGQPQHF. DNA for the CDR3: TGTGCCAGCAGCCCGGGAGGGGGTCAGCCCCAGCATTTT.

The genes are TRBV29-1 and TRBJ2-5; D remains unclear. V gave up 4 bases and J gave up 4 bases, with 4 bases separating them. There are 10 residues in the CDR3. Germline lookup yields CDR1 SQVTM and CDR2 ANQGSEA. Here the CDR3 DNA reads TGCAGCGTTGCCAGAGAGACCCAGTACTTC. Translated: CSVARETQYF.

The chain is built from TRBV25-1 and TRBJ1-5; D gene unclear. V was clipped by 5 bases and J by 5 bases, with 19 bases between them. CDR3 size: 16 residues. Germline V gene data show CDR1 as MGHDK and CDR2 as SYGVNS. The CDR3 DNA reads TGTGCCAGCAGTTTTTCGGGAGCGCCCCACTATCAGCCCCAGCATTTT. Translating it yields CASSFSGAPHYQPQHF.

A remark on this clonotype: With a much larger clone just one base away, this may be a read error. The rearrangement joins TRBV9 to TRBJ1-3; D unresolved. This CDR3 region has 17 residues. V was pared by 4 bases and J by 0 bases, with 17 bases between. CDR1 and CDR2 (germline): SGDLS, YYNGEE. Here the CDR3 reads CASSSGGGLHSGNTIYF. In nucleotides, the CDR3 is TGTGCCAGCAGCTCCGGCGGCGGGCTCCACTCTGGAAACACCATATATTTT.

J is TRBJ1-2 and V is TRBV15; D possibly corresponds to TRBD1 (5 bases). V was clipped by 1 base and J by 4 bases, with 10 bases between them. Germline loops: CDR1 LNHNV, CDR2 YYDKDF (reference sequence). The CDR3 loop spans 14 amino acids. CDR3 sequence (DNA): TGTGCCACCAGCAGAGTAAGGGGAATCTATGGCTACACCTTC. Its translation is CATSRVRGIYGYTF. The whole variable domain, remainder taken from reference TRBV15 and TRBJ1-2, is DAMVIQNPRYQVTQFGKPVTLSCSQTLNHNVMYWYQQKSSQAPKLLFHYYDKDFNNEADTPDNFQSRRPNTSFCFLDIRSPGLGDTAMYLCATSRVRGIYGYTFGSGTRLTVV.

The chain has TRBV7-2 and TRBJ2-7; TRBD1 matches 9 bases. The CDR3 is 14 residues long. V was pared by 2 bases and J by 5 bases, with 4 bases of the junction left unmatched. Looked up from germline, CDR1 is SGHTA and CDR2 is FQGNSA. Written as DNA, the CDR3 is TGTGCCAGCAGCTTAACCGGGACAGGGAACGAGCAGTACTTC. It codes for CASSLTGTGNEQYF. Combining the CDR3 with reference TRBV7-2 and TRBJ2-7 gives the whole variable domain GAGVSQSPSNKVTEKGKDVELRCDPISGHTALYWYRQSLGQGLEFLIYFQGNSAPDKSGLPSDRFSAERTGGSVSTLTIQRTQQEDSAVYLCASSLTGTGNEQYFGPGTRLTVT.

To note about this clonotype: A read error is possible here, since a much larger clone lies one base away. V is TRBV5-5 and J is TRBJ1-1; possibly TRBD1 for D (6 bases). Germline V gene lookup returns CDR1 SGHKS and CDR2 YYEKEE (reference sequence). The CDR3 sequence is 13 residues long. The CDR3 here is CASSIWGDTVAFF. Written as DNA, the CDR3 is TGTGCCAGCAGCATTTGGGGGGACACTGTAGCTTTCTTT.

This clonotype was observed many times. The rearrangement joins TRBV6-2 or TRBV6-3 to TRBJ2-1; unclear D gene. There are 12 residues in the CDR3. Trimming removed 4 bases at V and 5 bases at J, with 6 bases between. Germline V gene lookup returns CDR1 MNHEY and CDR2 SVGEGT. The CDR3 nucleotides read TGTGCCAGCAGTTTGGGGAACAATGAGCAGTTCTTC. Translated: CASSLGNNEQFF.

The chain uses TRBV15 and TRBJ2-3; D is unresolved. The germline V and J ends were trimmed by 5 bases and 6 bases, with 15 bases remaining between them. Germline assignment: CDR1 LNHNV and CDR2 YYDKDF (reference sequence). The CDR3 is 14 amino acids. CDR3 loop: CATSVRLTPDTQYF. The CDR3 DNA follows: TGTGCCACCAGCGTACGATTGACCCCCGATACGCAGTATTTT.

The J gene is TRBJ1-1, the V gene TRBV27, with 7 bases that match TRBD1. Unmatched junction bases numbered 12, after V lost 5 bases and J lost 3 bases. CDR1 and CDR2 (germline): MNHEY, SMNVEV (reference sequence). The CDR3 is 16 amino acids. CDR3: CASSPSSGQLYTEAFF. The CDR3 DNA is TGTGCCAGCAGTCCCTCTTCGGGACAGCTTTACACTGAAGCTTTCTTT.

The CDR3 DNA is TGTGCCACCAGTGAACCGGGACCCTACACTGAAGCTTTCTTT. It codes for CATSEPGPYTEAFF. The rearrangement links TRBV24-1 to TRBJ1-1; weak D call: TRBD1 (5 bases). Germline V gene data show CDR1 as KGHDR and CDR2 as SFDVKD. There are 14 residues in the CDR3. V gave up 4 bases and J gave up 3 bases, with 11 bases separating them.

This chain uses TRBV6-1 with TRBJ2-7, with D possibly TRBD2 on 5 matching bases. V dropped 6 bases and J dropped 6 bases, with 6 bases sitting between them. Germline lookup yields CDR1 MNHNS and CDR2 SASEGT. The CDR3 covers 10 residues. In nucleotides, the CDR3 is TGTGCCAGCAGGGCGGGCGAGCAGTACTTC. Protein sequence: CASRAGEQYF.

V and J are TRBV25-1 and TRBJ1-2; D is unresolved. The length of the CDR3 is 12 residues. The germline V gene encodes CDR1 MGHDK and CDR2 SYGVNS. Trimming took off 5 bases at V and 7 bases at J, with 11 bases between the two ends. The CDR3 here is CASSSRGVGYTF. For the CDR3, the DNA is TGTGCCAGCAGTTCTCGGGGAGTTGGCTACACCTTC.

This chain joins TRBV25-1 and TRBJ2-3, with TRBD2 identical over 10 bases. The CDR3 length is 15 residues. Per the germline V gene, CDR1 is MGHDK and CDR2 is SYGVNS. V gave up 4 bases and J gave up 11 bases; unmatched junction bases: 12. The CDR3 protein is CASSASSGGVYEQYF. The CDR3 coding sequence is TGTGCCAGCAGTGCGTCTAGCGGGGGCGTCTACGAGCAGTATTTT.

The chain uses TRBV10-3 and TRBJ1-6; D is uncertain. The CDR3 length is 14 residues. Germline CDR1 ENHRY, CDR2 SYGVKD. Trimming stripped 3 bases from V and 8 bases from J, with 11 bases between. In DNA form, the CDR3 reads TGTGCCATCAGTGATATAGAGTCGGATTCACCCCTCCACTTT. It yields the protein CAISDIESDSPLHF.

The J gene is TRBJ1-2, the V gene TRBV29-1, with 8 bases aligning to TRBD1. In germline, CDR1 is SQVTM, CDR2 ANQGSEA. The CDR3 covers 13 residues. J lost 4 bases, V lost 7 bases, and 8 bases had no gene match. CDR3 sequence reads: CSAQKGTGYGYTF. The CDR3 bases are TGCAGCGCCCAGAAGGGGACAGGCTATGGCTACACCTTC.